The 2 T cell receptor beta chains in this list originate from one sample, sequenced in a study of blood T cells in healthy people across ages. It was with a sample-barcoded 5' primer and a J-beta primer mix that a second PCR of roughly 7 to 12 cycles was run. TCRdb used MiXCR to reprocess the 5' RACE reads, holding one entry per CDR3 protein. The table includes under 1,100,000 distinct CDR3 sequences, about 25% detected once. The data also belong to a second study, concerning T cells of mothers and their children.

Sequenced sample: blood. The source is a girl aged 2-10 years in good health.

The chain recombines TRBV28 with TRBJ2-7, with 9 bases identical to TRBD1. Trimming at V came to 6 bases and at J to 4 bases, leaving 10 bases not matched to a gene. The germline V gene has CDR1 MDHEN and CDR2 SYDVKM. The CDR3 contains 15 residues. The CDR3 bases are TGTGCCAGCAGGGAACGGGACAGGGACTATTACGAGCAGTACTTC. Its translation is CASRERDRDYYEQYF.

CDR3: CASSQEAGLDEQYF. Here the CDR3 DNA reads TGCGCCAGCAGCCAAGAAGCAGGGCTCGACGAGCAGTACTTC. The gene calls are TRBV4-1 and TRBJ2-5, with a possible D match to TRBD1 (5 bases). The J call may be in error: the DNA end matches TRBJ2-7 better. The CDR3 extends over 14 amino acids. CDR1 MGHRA and CDR2 YSYEKL come from the germline V gene.